The 4 T cell receptor beta chains below were found in one sample sequenced in a study of T cells after yellow fever vaccination. Each CDR3 protein gets one entry after TCRdb re-called the 5' RACE reads with MiXCR. The sample yields 60,000 to 75,000 distinct CDR3 sequences, over 6.5% seen once. Here the sequenced sample was CD8+ T cells sorted from PBMCs, taken more than 35 days after the first yellow fever vaccination. These receptors all stem from a man younger than 35 who received the YFV17D yellow fever vaccine.

This chain links TRBV7-2 with TRBJ2-7; D possibly corresponds to TRBD1 (5 bases). The CDR3 loop spans 14 amino acids. Germline CDR1 SGHTA, CDR2 FQGNSA. Between the trimmed V and J ends, which lost 6 bases and 7 bases, there was a span of 19 bases. Written as DNA, the CDR3 is TGTGCCAGCAGGATAGATCCAGGGTCGGATGAGCAGTACTTC. Translated, it gives CASRIDPGSDEQYF.

This chain connects TRBV27 to TRBJ1-5, with D maybe TRBD1 (5 bases). Trimming removed 2 bases from V and 0 bases from J, with 8 bases in between. Germline-derived CDR1 and CDR2 are MNHEY and SMNVEV (reference sequence). This CDR3 comprises 15 residues. DNA for the CDR3: TGTGCCAGCAGTTTAAGGGGTTATAGCAATCAGCCCCAGCATTTT. Translated: CASSLRGYSNQPQHF.

This clonotype has at least ten counts. The chain couples TRBV29-1 to TRBJ2-5, with D maybe TRBD2 (6 bases). Trimming stripped 6 bases from V and 2 bases from J, with 13 bases between. The CDR3 totals 13 residues. Germline V gives CDR1 SQVTM, CDR2 ANQGSEA. The CDR3 spells CSVFSGRQETQYF. CDR3 DNA: TGCAGCGTATTTTCGGGGAGGCAAGAGACCCAGTACTTC.

This clonotype was counted ten times or more. V is TRBV12-3 or TRBV12-4 and J is TRBJ2-1; TRBD1 matches at 11 bases. The CDR3 has 13 residues. The ends lost 4 bases at V and 8 bases at J; junction bases unmatched: 1. The CDR3: CASSWTGGYEQFF. CDR3 DNA sequence: TGTGCCAGCAGTTGGACAGGGGGCTATGAGCAGTTCTTC.